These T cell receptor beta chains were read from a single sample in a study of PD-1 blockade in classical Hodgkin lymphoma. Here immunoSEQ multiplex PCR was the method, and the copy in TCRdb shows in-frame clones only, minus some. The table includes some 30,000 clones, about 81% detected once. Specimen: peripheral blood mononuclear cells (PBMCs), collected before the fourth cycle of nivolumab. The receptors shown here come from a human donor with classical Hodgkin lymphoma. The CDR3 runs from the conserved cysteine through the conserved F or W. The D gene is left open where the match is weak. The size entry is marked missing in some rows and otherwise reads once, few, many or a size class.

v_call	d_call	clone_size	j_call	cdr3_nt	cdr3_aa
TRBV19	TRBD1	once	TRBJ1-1	TGTGCCAGTAGTCCAACAGGGGAGTCAGCTTTCTTT	CASSPTGESAFF
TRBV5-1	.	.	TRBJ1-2	TGCGCCAGCAGCTTGGCCGCAGAAATTAACTATGGCTACACCTTC	CASSLAAEINYGYTF
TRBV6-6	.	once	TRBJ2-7	TGTGCCAGCACGACCCAGGGGAATGCTTACGAGCAGTACTTC	CASTTQGNAYEQYF
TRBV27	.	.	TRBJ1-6	TGTGCCAGCGTCAAATGGGGTTCCTATAATTCACCCCTCCACTTT	CASVKWGSYNSPLHF
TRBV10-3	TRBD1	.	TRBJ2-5	TGTGCCATCAGTCGGGCAGGGGGTGAGGAGACCCAGTACTTC	CAISRAGGEETQYF
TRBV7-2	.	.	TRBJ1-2	TGTGCCAGCAGCTTACACGGCAGCTCGTATGGCTACACCTTC	CASSLHGSSYGYTF
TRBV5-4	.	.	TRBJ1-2	TGTGCCAGCAGCTTGGTGGGTGCAGATGGCTACACCTTC	CASSLVGADGYTF
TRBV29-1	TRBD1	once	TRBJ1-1	TGCAGCGTTGGGACAGGGGCGAACACTGAAGCTTTCTTT	CSVGTGANTEAFF
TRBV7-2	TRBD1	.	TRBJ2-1	TGTGCCAGCAGCTTGGGGACAGGGACCGAGTTCTTC	CASSLGTGTEFF
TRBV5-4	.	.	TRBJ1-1	TGTGCCAGCAGCTTTACGAGGGTTTGGGGTGGGGTGAACACTGAAGCTTTCTTT	CASSFTRVWGGVNTEAFF
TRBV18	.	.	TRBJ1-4	TGTGCCAGCTCACCAACCATGGGGGAACGGACTAATGAAAAACTGTTTTTT	CASSPTMGERTNEKLFF
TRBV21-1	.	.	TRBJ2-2	TGTGCCAGCAGCAAAGAAGGGACAGGGGACACCGGGGAGCTGTTTTTT	CASSKEGTGDTGELFF
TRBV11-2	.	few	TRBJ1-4	TGTGCCAGCAGCTTGGAAGGGGTTTTTGAAAAACTGTTTTTT	CASSLEGVFEKLFF
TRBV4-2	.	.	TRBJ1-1	TGTGCCAGCAGCCACCGGGCCGGTGAAGCTTTCTTT	CASSHRAGEAFF
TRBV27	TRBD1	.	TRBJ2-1	TGTGCCAGCAGTTTCTTTGACAGGGGCGCTAGCCAGCAGTTCTTC	CASSFFDRGASQQFF
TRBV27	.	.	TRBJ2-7	TGTGCCAGCTCGTCCTTGTACGAGCAGTACTTC	CASSSLYEQYF
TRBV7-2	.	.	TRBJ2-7	TGTGCCAGCAGCTTGGCGCGGGAGCAGTACTTC	CASSLAREQYF
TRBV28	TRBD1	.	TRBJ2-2	TGTGCCAGCAGTTTGACAGGGGGCACCGGGGAGCTGTTTTTT	CASSLTGGTGELFF
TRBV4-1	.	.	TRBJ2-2	TGCGCCAGCAGGCAGGCCGGGGAGCTGTTTTTT	CASRQAGELFF
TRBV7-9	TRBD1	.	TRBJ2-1	TGTGCCAGCAGCTCGACAGGGGGCCTTACACCACCCCCCTACAATGAGCAGTTCTTC	CASSSTGGLTPPPYNEQFF
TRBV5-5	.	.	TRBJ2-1	TGTGCCAGCAGGGCCTCCCCCGGGAGCGGGAATGAGCAGTTCTTC	CASRASPGSGNEQFF
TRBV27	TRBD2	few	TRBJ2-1	TGTGCCAGCAGTTTATGGTCTAGCGGGGGGGCGGTTGAGCAGTTCTTC	CASSLWSSGGAVEQFF
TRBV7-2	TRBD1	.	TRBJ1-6	TGTGCCAGCAGCATAGGAGGGACAGGAGATTATTCACCCCTCCACTTT	CASSIGGTGDYSPLHF
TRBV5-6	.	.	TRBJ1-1	TGTGCCAGCAGCGGCATACGGACAGAGAACACTGAAGCTTTCTTT	CASSGIRTENTEAFF
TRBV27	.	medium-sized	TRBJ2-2	TGTGCCAGCAGTTTATGGGGGGCGAACACCGGGGAGCTGTTTTTT	CASSLWGANTGELFF
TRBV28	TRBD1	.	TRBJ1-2	TGTGCCAGCAGTTCCCCACAGGGGGCCCATTATGGCTACACCTTC	CASSSPQGAHYGYTF
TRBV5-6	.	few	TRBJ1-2	TGTGCCAGCAGCTCCGGCAGCTCTAACTATGGCTACACCTTC	CASSSGSSNYGYTF
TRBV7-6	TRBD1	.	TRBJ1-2	TGTGCCAGCAGCTCGTACCGGGACAGACATCGTGGCTACACCTTC	CASSSYRDRHRGYTF
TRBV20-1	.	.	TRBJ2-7	TGCAGTGCTAGAGGGGGCTACGAGCAGTACTTC	CSARGGYEQYF